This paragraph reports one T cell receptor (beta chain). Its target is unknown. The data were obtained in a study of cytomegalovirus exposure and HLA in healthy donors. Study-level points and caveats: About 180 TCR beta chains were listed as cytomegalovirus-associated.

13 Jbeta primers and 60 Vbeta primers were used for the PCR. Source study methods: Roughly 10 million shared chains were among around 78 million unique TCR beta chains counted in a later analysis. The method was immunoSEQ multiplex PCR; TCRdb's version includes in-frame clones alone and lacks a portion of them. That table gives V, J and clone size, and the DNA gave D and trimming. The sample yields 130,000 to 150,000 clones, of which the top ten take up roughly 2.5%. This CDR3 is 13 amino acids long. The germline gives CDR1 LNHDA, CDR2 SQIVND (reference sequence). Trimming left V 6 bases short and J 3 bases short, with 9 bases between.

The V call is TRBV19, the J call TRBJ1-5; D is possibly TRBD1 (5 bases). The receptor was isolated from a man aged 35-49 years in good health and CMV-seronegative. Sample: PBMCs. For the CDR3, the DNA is TGTGCCAGTAGGCCAGGGCTCAATCAGCCCCAGCATTTT. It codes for CASRPGLNQPQHF.